These T cell receptor beta chains were read from a single sample in a study of cytomegalovirus exposure and HLA in healthy donors. Assay: immunoSEQ multiplex PCR; the TCRdb copy retains only in-frame clones and omits some. The specimen's table records about 58,000 clones. Sequencing was done on a sample of PBMCs. These receptors came from a woman under 30 in good health and CMV-seronegative. Each CDR3 is given with its conserved first and last residue. Fields, in order: CDR3 DNA, CDR3 protein, clone size, V gene, D gene, J gene. D genes are given only for firm matches. Clone size is not always given. Where it is, it says once, few, many or a class for expanded clones.

CDR3nt: TGTGCCAGCAGCGTCAGGACAGGGAACGCCGGGGAGCTGTTTTTT
CDR3aa: CASSVRTGNAGELFF
abundance: .
v_gene: TRBV9
d_gene: TRBD1
j_gene: TRBJ2-2

CDR3nt: TGCGCCAGCAAGGAGTTAGCGGGAGAAATCGGGGAGCTGTTTTTT
CDR3aa: CASKELAGEIGELFF
abundance: .
v_gene: TRBV5-1
d_gene: TRBD2
j_gene: TRBJ2-2

CDR3nt: TGTGCCAGCAGCTTATGGGGGCAGAGCAATCAGCCCCAGCATTTT
CDR3aa: CASSLWGQSNQPQHF
abundance: .
v_gene: TRBV5-4
d_gene: .
j_gene: TRBJ1-5

CDR3nt: TGCAGCGCCGGGCGGGCGAACTATGGAAAACTGTTTTTT
CDR3aa: CSAGRANYGKLFF
abundance: .
v_gene: TRBV29-1
d_gene: .
j_gene: TRBJ1-4

CDR3nt: TGTGCCAGCAGTGACCAGGGACAGGTTGAAAAACTGTTTTTT
CDR3aa: CASSDQGQVEKLFF
abundance: medium-sized
v_gene: TRBV25-1
d_gene: TRBD1
j_gene: TRBJ1-4

CDR3nt: TGTGCCAGTACTAGAGGTAGCGGGGGTGAGACCCAGTACTTC
CDR3aa: CASTRGSGGETQYF
abundance: .
v_gene: TRBV19
d_gene: TRBD2
j_gene: TRBJ2-5

CDR3nt: TGTGCCAGCTCACCAATCCTGATGAGCGGTGTGGAAAAACTGTTTTTT
CDR3aa: CASSPILMSGVEKLFF
abundance: .
v_gene: TRBV18
d_gene: .
j_gene: TRBJ1-4

CDR3nt: TGTGCCAGCAGCGCAGACAGCCAAGAGACCCAGTACTTC
CDR3aa: CASSADSQETQYF
abundance: .
v_gene: TRBV7-7
d_gene: .
j_gene: TRBJ2-5

CDR3nt: TGCAGCGTTCTCGGCGCCGGGTACACTGAAGCTTTCTTT
CDR3aa: CSVLGAGYTEAFF
abundance: .
v_gene: TRBV29-1
d_gene: .
j_gene: TRBJ1-1

CDR3nt: TGTGCCAGCTCACCGAGCCAAGTTGATTCCTACGAGCAGTACTTC
CDR3aa: CASSPSQVDSYEQYF
abundance: .
v_gene: TRBV18
d_gene: .
j_gene: TRBJ2-7

CDR3nt: TGTGCCAGCAGCTTAACGACTTTGCACCAGTACTTC
CDR3aa: CASSLTTLHQYF
abundance: .
v_gene: TRBV7-2
d_gene: .
j_gene: TRBJ2-5

CDR3nt: TGTGCCAGCAGTTCCGGGACAGGGTTGGGGTGGCAGCCCCAGCATTTT
CDR3aa: CASSSGTGLGWQPQHF
abundance: .
v_gene: TRBV27
d_gene: TRBD1
j_gene: TRBJ1-5

CDR3nt: TGTGCCAGCACCCAAACAGGGGGGGAAACACCCCTCCACTTT
CDR3aa: CASTQTGGETPLHF
abundance: .
v_gene: TRBV6-1
d_gene: TRBD1
j_gene: TRBJ1-6

CDR3nt: TGTGCCAGCAGCTCGGGACTAGCGCACTCCTACGAGCAGTACTTC
CDR3aa: CASSSGLAHSYEQYF
abundance: .
v_gene: TRBV5-4
d_gene: TRBD2
j_gene: TRBJ2-7

CDR3nt: TGTGCCAGCAGTGGTGGACAGGGAAAAAATTCACCCCTCCACTTT
CDR3aa: CASSGGQGKNSPLHF
abundance: .
v_gene: TRBV28
d_gene: TRBD1
j_gene: TRBJ1-6

CDR3nt: TGCGCCAGCAGCGCGGGACAGGGGGGAAATTCACCCCTCCACTTT
CDR3aa: CASSAGQGGNSPLHF
abundance: .
v_gene: TRBV5-1
d_gene: TRBD1
j_gene: TRBJ1-6

CDR3nt: TGCAGCGTTGTCAGGGGGAGAGCTTTCTTT
CDR3aa: CSVVRGRAFF
abundance: .
v_gene: TRBV29-1
d_gene: TRBD1
j_gene: TRBJ1-1

CDR3nt: TGCGCCAGCAGCTTTCGACTAGCGGGAGCAAATGAGCAGTTCTTC
CDR3aa: CASSFRLAGANEQFF
abundance: .
v_gene: TRBV5-1
d_gene: TRBD2
j_gene: TRBJ2-1

CDR3nt: TGCAGCGTTGAAGATGACTTGCAATACGAGCAGTACTTC
CDR3aa: CSVEDDLQYEQYF
abundance: .
v_gene: TRBV29-1
d_gene: .
j_gene: TRBJ2-7

CDR3nt: TGTGCCAGCAGTTTGGGTGGGGGGGAGACCCAGTACTTC
CDR3aa: CASSLGGGETQYF
abundance: .
v_gene: TRBV28
d_gene: .
j_gene: TRBJ2-5

CDR3nt: TGTGCCAGCAGTGAACTAGCGGGGGAAACAGATACGCAGTATTTT
CDR3aa: CASSELAGETDTQYF
abundance: .
v_gene: TRBV25-1
d_gene: TRBD2
j_gene: TRBJ2-3

CDR3nt: TGTGCCAGCTCACTTCGGACAGGGGGCGCCGGTGAAAAACTGTTTTTT
CDR3aa: CASSLRTGGAGEKLFF
abundance: .
v_gene: TRBV18
d_gene: TRBD1
j_gene: TRBJ1-4

CDR3nt: TGCGCCAGCAGCTTGGTTGGTACGGATTCACCCCTCCACTTT
CDR3aa: CASSLVGTDSPLHF
abundance: .
v_gene: TRBV5-1
d_gene: .
j_gene: TRBJ1-6

CDR3nt: TGTGCCAGCGACCGGGGGGCCCTCAATCAGCCCCAGCATTTT
CDR3aa: CASDRGALNQPQHF
abundance: .
v_gene: TRBV19
d_gene: .
j_gene: TRBJ1-5

CDR3nt: TGTGCCTGGAGCTGGGCGTACACCGGGGAGCTGTTTTTT
CDR3aa: CAWSWAYTGELFF
abundance: .
v_gene: TRBV30
d_gene: .
j_gene: TRBJ2-2

CDR3nt: TGTGCCAGCAGCTTAAACAGGAACTATGGCTACACCTTC
CDR3aa: CASSLNRNYGYTF
abundance: .
v_gene: TRBV5-6
d_gene: .
j_gene: TRBJ1-2

CDR3nt: TGCGCCAGCAGCTTGGGTCCAGGGCTGGGGGGAGAGACCCAGTACTTC
CDR3aa: CASSLGPGLGGETQYF
abundance: .
v_gene: TRBV5-1
d_gene: .
j_gene: TRBJ2-5

CDR3nt: TGCGCCAGCAGACTACAGGGCGTCATGAACACTGAAGCTTTCTTT
CDR3aa: CASRLQGVMNTEAFF
abundance: .
v_gene: TRBV5-1
d_gene: .
j_gene: TRBJ1-1

CDR3nt: TGTGCCAGCAGCTTAGTTAAGGCTAGCTTAGGGGAGACCCAGTACTTC
CDR3aa: CASSLVKASLGETQYF
abundance: .
v_gene: TRBV7-2
d_gene: .
j_gene: TRBJ2-5

CDR3nt: TGTGCCAGCAGCTTAGCGCAGGGGCGGAATAACTATGGCTACACCTTC
CDR3aa: CASSLAQGRNNYGYTF
abundance: .
v_gene: TRBV7-9
d_gene: .
j_gene: TRBJ1-2

CDR3nt: TGTGCCAGCAGCGTAGCCCGGACTGAAGCTTTCTTT
CDR3aa: CASSVARTEAFF
abundance: .
v_gene: TRBV9
d_gene: .
j_gene: TRBJ1-1

CDR3nt: TGTGCCAGCAGGATTCTCGCTGGCGGGAGTAACTCCTACGAGCAGTACTTC
CDR3aa: CASRILAGGSNSYEQYF
abundance: .
v_gene: TRBV28
d_gene: TRBD2
j_gene: TRBJ2-7

CDR3nt: TGTGCCAGCAGGCCCAACGTGACTAGCGGGACCTTGGAGCAGTTCTTC
CDR3aa: CASRPNVTSGTLEQFF
abundance: .
v_gene: TRBV11-2
d_gene: TRBD2
j_gene: TRBJ2-1

CDR3nt: TGTGCCAGCTCACTCAGTGGTGCCAGTGGCTACACCTTC
CDR3aa: CASSLSGASGYTF
abundance: .
v_gene: TRBV18
d_gene: .
j_gene: TRBJ1-2

CDR3nt: TGTGCCAGCACCCCATTGGGCTACACTGAAGCTTTCTTT
CDR3aa: CASTPLGYTEAFF
abundance: .
v_gene: TRBV6-5
d_gene: .
j_gene: TRBJ1-1

CDR3nt: TGCAGCGCGCGAACTGGATCCTACACAGATAAGCAGTATTTT
CDR3aa: CSARTGSYTDKQYF
abundance: .
v_gene: TRBV29-1
d_gene: .
j_gene: TRBJ2-3

CDR3nt: TGTGCCAGCAGTTTAATCTCCAGGGGCGCCTATGGCTACACCTTC
CDR3aa: CASSLISRGAYGYTF
abundance: .
v_gene: TRBV28
d_gene: .
j_gene: TRBJ1-2

CDR3nt: TGCGCCAGCAGCTTGGTATGGGGCCACGACACTGAAGCTTTCTTT
CDR3aa: CASSLVWGHDTEAFF
abundance: .
v_gene: TRBV5-1
d_gene: .
j_gene: TRBJ1-1

CDR3nt: TGCAGCGTTCCGGGACAGGGGTTGGGGGAGCAGTACTTC
CDR3aa: CSVPGQGLGEQYF
abundance: .
v_gene: TRBV29-1
d_gene: TRBD1
j_gene: TRBJ2-7

CDR3nt: TGTGCCAGCAGATACAGGGGATTGAATCAGCCCCAGCATTTT
CDR3aa: CASRYRGLNQPQHF
abundance: .
v_gene: TRBV6-1
d_gene: TRBD1
j_gene: TRBJ1-5

CDR3nt: TGTGCCAGCAGTTACGGTGGCGAGGACTATGGCTACACCTTC
CDR3aa: CASSYGGEDYGYTF
abundance: .
v_gene: TRBV6-5
d_gene: .
j_gene: TRBJ1-2

CDR3nt: TGCGCCAGCAGCCAAGACCCTAGCGGGGCAGATACGCAGTATTTT
CDR3aa: CASSQDPSGADTQYF
abundance: .
v_gene: TRBV4-1
d_gene: TRBD2
j_gene: TRBJ2-3

CDR3nt: TGCGCCAGCCGCGCAGGGTTGGATGGCTACACCTTC
CDR3aa: CASRAGLDGYTF
abundance: .
v_gene: TRBV5-1
d_gene: .
j_gene: TRBJ1-2

CDR3nt: TGTGCCAGCAGCTTGTTAGCGGGGGATACCTACGAGCAGTACTTC
CDR3aa: CASSLLAGDTYEQYF
abundance: .
v_gene: TRBV5-4
d_gene: TRBD2
j_gene: TRBJ2-7

CDR3nt: TGTGCCAGCAGTTACTTGGGGAGGGACAATTCACCCCTCCACTTT
CDR3aa: CASSYLGRDNSPLHF
abundance: .
v_gene: TRBV6-5
d_gene: .
j_gene: TRBJ1-6

CDR3nt: TGTGCCTGGACCCTACCTCCAACTAATGAAAAACTGTTTTTT
CDR3aa: CAWTLPPTNEKLFF
abundance: .
v_gene: TRBV30
d_gene: .
j_gene: TRBJ1-4

CDR3nt: TGTGCCAGCAGAGGGCCGGGACAGACGGTCGAGCAGTACTTC
CDR3aa: CASRGPGQTVEQYF
abundance: .
v_gene: TRBV7-2
d_gene: TRBD1
j_gene: TRBJ2-7

CDR3nt: TGTGCCAGCAGTGAAGGAGGGTTGGGAGGCACTGAAGCTTTCTTT
CDR3aa: CASSEGGLGGTEAFF
abundance: .
v_gene: TRBV6-1
d_gene: .
j_gene: TRBJ1-1

CDR3nt: TGTGCCAGCAGCTTGGCCGCAACTAATGAAAAACTGTTTTTT
CDR3aa: CASSLAATNEKLFF
abundance: .
v_gene: TRBV7-9
d_gene: .
j_gene: TRBJ1-4

CDR3nt: TGTGCCAGCGAGCGGGCTGGGATGAACACTGAAGCTTTCTTT
CDR3aa: CASERAGMNTEAFF
abundance: .
v_gene: TRBV6-5
d_gene: .
j_gene: TRBJ1-1

CDR3nt: TGTGCCAGCACCGACTGGAGCTCCTACAATGAGCAGTTCTTC
CDR3aa: CASTDWSSYNEQFF
abundance: .
v_gene: TRBV6-1
d_gene: .
j_gene: TRBJ2-1

CDR3nt: TGCGCCAGCAGCCAAGTCGGGACAGGGGGCAAAAACCGCACTGAAGCTTTCTTT
CDR3aa: CASSQVGTGGKNRTEAFF
abundance: .
v_gene: TRBV4-1
d_gene: TRBD1
j_gene: TRBJ1-1

CDR3nt: TGCGCCAGCAGCCATGCCCCAGGGGCATCCTACGAGCAGTACTTC
CDR3aa: CASSHAPGASYEQYF
abundance: .
v_gene: TRBV4-1
d_gene: .
j_gene: TRBJ2-7

CDR3nt: TGTGCCTGGGATGGACAGGGTGAAGCTTTCTTT
CDR3aa: CAWDGQGEAFF
abundance: .
v_gene: TRBV30
d_gene: TRBD1
j_gene: TRBJ1-1

CDR3nt: TGCGCCAGCAGACTGGAGGGGATCGGCTACAATGAGCAGTTCTTC
CDR3aa: CASRLEGIGYNEQFF
abundance: .
v_gene: TRBV5-1
d_gene: .
j_gene: TRBJ2-1

CDR3nt: TGTGCCAGCAGCTTCGCGGGAGTCGGTGAGCAGTTCTTC
CDR3aa: CASSFAGVGEQFF
abundance: .
v_gene: TRBV7-9
d_gene: TRBD2
j_gene: TRBJ2-1